These 11 T cell receptor beta chains were sequenced from one sample in a study of a mutant IDH1 vaccine in newly diagnosed glioma (dated by TCRdb to the early 2020s). These receptors have no known antigen. Libraries came from the immunoSEQ multiplex PCR assay. TCRdb took over this immuneACCESS table, retaining in-frame rearrangements with V and J assigned. Such tables are incomplete; in checked studies, under half of the missing clones stem from an unresolved V gene, and the remainder is unexplained. This sample comprises roughly 70,000 clones, roughly 84% of them detected only once. The ten largest make up more than 7.5% of the sample. The label giving this sample's time point can be read as: week 11, during vaccination. Every vaccine dose consisted of 300 ug of a 20-mer mutant IDH1 peptide in Montanide, administered subcutaneously together with topical imiquimod. Sequencing used PBMCs, obtained from a glioma patient whose treatment included an IDH1 peptide vaccine. The receptor source for this set is a woman in her 50s with glioma.

This clone was detected once. The rearrangement links TRBV6-6 to TRBJ2-7; 8 bases agree with TRBD1. From germline, CDR1 is MNHNY and CDR2 SVGAGI (reference sequence). V lost 6 bases and J lost 3; bases outside the gene matches: 10. The length of the CDR3 is 15 residues. CDR3 in amino acids: CASRPGQAMGYEQYF. The CDR3 coding sequence is TGTGCCAGCAGACCGGGACAGGCAATGGGCTACGAGCAGTACTTC.

The V gene is TRBV9, the J gene TRBJ2-3; tentative D call: TRBD2 (5 bases). The CDR3 length is 14 residues. The V and J ends lost 4 bases and 5 bases respectively, with 14 bases between them. The germline gives CDR1 SGDLS, CDR2 YYNGEE. This CDR3 reads CASSYYLAGDTQYF. The CDR3 coding sequence is TGTGCCAGCAGCTACTACCTTGCGGGAGATACGCAGTATTTT.

The chain links TRBV20-1 to TRBJ2-3; D is ambiguous. Germline loops: CDR1 DFQATT, CDR2 SNEGSKA (reference sequence). The CDR3 sequence is 10 residues long. V was cut by 4 bases and J by 9 bases, with 8 bases left in between. CDR3 residues: CSAKLNTQYF. The CDR3 DNA is TGCAGTGCTAAATTAAACACGCAGTATTTT.

This chain connects TRBV9 to TRBJ2-2, with 12 bases fitting TRBD2. The CDR3 has 19 residues. V shed 0 bases, J shed 2 bases, and the junction held 8 bases outside the gene matches. Germline V lookup: CDR1 SGDLS, CDR2 YYNGEE. In nucleotides, the CDR3 is TGTGCCAGCAGCGTAGACCCGGGACTAGCGGGCTTTAACACCGGGGAGCTGTTTTTT. Its protein product is CASSVDPGLAGFNTGELFF.

The J gene is TRBJ2-1, the V gene TRBV6-6, with a weak D call TRBD2 (6 bases). Trimming took 5 bases from V and 7 from J, leaving 12 bases between them. The CDR3 spans 13 residues. CDR1 is MNHNY, CDR2 SVGAGI, per germline (reference sequence). In DNA, the CDR3 is TGTGCCAGCAGTAAGACTAGTTCGAATGAGCAGTTCTTC. As protein: CASSKTSSNEQFF.

The rearrangement uses TRBV6-1 and TRBJ1-1; D uncertain. V was trimmed by 6 bases and J by 6 bases, leaving 14 bases between them. The CDR3 covers 13 residues. CDR1 MNHNS and CDR2 SASEGT come from the germline V gene. The CDR3 DNA is TGTGCCAGCAGGGAGAGTCAGGTCTCTGAAGCTTTCTTT. The encoded protein is CASRESQVSEAFF.

The chain employs TRBV6-1 and TRBJ2-7; 9 bases line up with TRBD1. Germline lookup yields CDR1 MNHNS and CDR2 SASEGT. Unmatched junction bases numbered 10, after V lost 8 bases and J lost 2 bases. This CDR3 spans 15 amino acids. This CDR3 reads CASLIPGQGTYEQYF. The CDR3 coding sequence is TGTGCCAGCCTTATTCCGGGACAGGGCACCTACGAGCAGTACTTC.

This sequence joins TRBV28 and TRBJ2-6, with TRBD1 matching 7 bases. The V and J ends lost 5 bases and 1 base, in that order; junction bases with no gene match: 5. From germline, CDR1 is MDHEN and CDR2 SYDVKM. The CDR3 sequence is 16 residues long. The CDR3 reads CASSDRALSGANVLTF. The CDR3 bases are TGTGCCAGCAGTGACAGGGCCTTATCTGGGGCCAACGTCCTGACTTTC.

This clone was counted once. The genes are TRBV4-1 and TRBJ2-5; D perhaps matches TRBD2 (6 bases). The CDR3 runs 14 residues. Trimming removed 3 bases at V and 4 bases at J, with 12 bases between. The V gene's germline CDR1 is MGHRA and CDR2 YSYEKL. The CDR3 protein is CASSQMGLPETQYF. The CDR3 bases are TGCGCCAGCAGCCAGATGGGACTCCCAGAGACCCAGTACTTC.

The chain carries TRBV10-1 and TRBJ2-6; D may be TRBD2 (6 bases). The CDR3 runs 18 residues. Deletions cut 4 bases from V and 0 bases from J, with 16 bases between. The germline V gene encodes CDR1 WNHNN and CDR2 SYGVQD (reference sequence). Here the CDR3 DNA reads TGCGCCAGCAGTGGGATCGGGACTCCTTGCTCTGGGGCCAACGTCCTGACTTTC. Its protein is CASSGIGTPCSGANVLTF.

The chain couples TRBV5-4 to TRBJ2-6, with unresolved D. In germline, CDR1 is SGHNT, CDR2 YYREEE (reference sequence). The CDR3 spans 15 residues. V was cut by 1 base and J by 2 bases, with 7 bases left in between. CDR3 region: CASSLSVTGANVLTF. As DNA, the CDR3 is TGTGCCAGCAGCTTGTCGGTGACTGGGGCCAACGTCCTGACTTTC.